The subject of this entry is one TCR beta chain. Its antigen is not yet known. Base qualities are missing; no much larger clone stands one base away. The source of the sample is a study of control samples from healthy donors and cancer patients (dated by TCRdb to about 2020). Receptor amplification or capture employed the immunoSEQ multiplex PCR assay. TCRdb carries this immuneACCESS record with in-frame sequences only. Its versions omit some clonotypes, under half of them owing to an unresolved V gene in the studies checked, with the rest unexplained. The sample profile shows around 100,000 clones; about 90% of them were found once. The ten top clones hold 18% of the sample. From its cysteine to its phenylalanine, the CDR3 spans 14 amino acids. Only the CDR3 part of the read is kept: 42 bases, read in frame from the first base. The germline V gene yields MRHNA for CDR1 and SNTAGT for CDR2. Unmatched junction bases come to 1, with V trimmed by 5 bases and J by 1 base.

The clonotype was recovered from a woman between 50 and 59 years old in good health. Sequencing was carried out using blood. Recombination joined TRBV6-4 with TRBJ2-3; 9 bases in between match TRBD2. The CDR3: CASSQRGGTDTQYF. Here is the DNA: TGTGCCAGCAGTCAGCGGGGGGGCACAGATACGCAGTATTTT.